The 30 T cell receptor beta chains listed next were all sequenced from one sample in a study of vaccination and CD4 T cells after COVID-19. The time point denotes: late sampling 161 to 241 days after vaccination in three convalescent patients. One entry per CDR3 protein results from TCRdb running MiXCR on the PCR reads. There are just over 35,000 distinct CDR3 sequences in the sample; about 34% occur only once, and roughly 5% lies in the top ten. The source material was CD4+ T cells from blood, sampled about 7 months after SARS-CoV-2 vaccination. Receptors originate from a human donor who had recovered from COVID-19.

There are a few counts of this clonotype. The CDR3 region has the DNA TGTGCCAGCAGCTTACAGGGAAGCAATCAGCCCCAGCATTTT. It codes for CASSLQGSNQPQHF. The chain has TRBV27 and TRBJ1-5, with D tentatively TRBD1 (6 bases). The CDR3 runs 14 residues. V was trimmed by 6 bases and J by 1 base, leaving 10 bases between them. Germline V gives CDR1 MNHEY, CDR2 SMNVEV (reference sequence).

The rearrangement uses TRBV19 and TRBJ2-7; TRBD1 agrees at 9 bases. V was pared by 5 bases and J by 4 bases, with 6 bases of the junction left unmatched. Germline V gene sequence: CDR1 LNHDA, CDR2 SQIVND (reference sequence). The CDR3 has 14 residues. The CDR3 loop reads CASSPPGQGYEQYF. In nucleotides, the CDR3 is TGTGCCAGTAGTCCCCCGGGACAGGGATACGAGCAGTACTTC.

The V call is TRBV7-2, the J call TRBJ2-3; D possibly uses TRBD1 or TRBD2 (6 bases each). Trimming removed 3 bases from V and 2 bases from J, with 18 bases in between. The germline V gene encodes CDR1 SGHTA and CDR2 FQGNSA. The CDR3 is 17 residues long. As DNA, the CDR3 is TGTGCCAGCAGCTTCGGAGGGGGGAGAATAAACACAGATACGCAGTATTTT. Translating it yields CASSFGGGRINTDTQYF.

V and J are TRBV4-3 and TRBJ1-1; 8 nucleotides match TRBD1. CDR3 size: 15 residues. Germline V gene lookup returns CDR1 LGHNA and CDR2 YSLEER. V shed 1 base and J 5 bases; nucleotides not matched to a gene: 6. CDR3 nucleotides: TGCGCCAGCAGCCAAGGGACAGGGATAGCGACTGAAGCTTTCTTT. Translating it yields CASSQGTGIATEAFF.

The chain is built from TRBV28 and TRBJ2-2; either TRBD1 or TRBD2 may supply D (5 bases each). Between the trimmed V and J ends, which lost 8 bases and 0 bases, there was a span of 10 bases. Germline V gene lookup returns CDR1 MDHEN and CDR2 SYDVKM. This CDR3 has 14 residues. The chain's CDR3 is CASGGWTNTGELFF. The CDR3 region has the DNA TGTGCCAGCGGGGGATGGACGAACACCGGGGAGCTGTTTTTT.

This clonotype was counted only a few times. The chain is built from TRBV19 and TRBJ1-5; D might be TRBD1 (5 bases). Trimming took off 6 bases at V and 7 bases at J, with 16 bases between the two ends. Germline CDR1 and CDR2: LNHDA and SQIVND (reference sequence). CDR3 length equals 14 residues. The chain's CDR3 is CASSQQAMVQPQHF. The CDR3 DNA reads as TGTGCCAGTAGCCAACAGGCAATGGTCCAGCCCCAGCATTTT.

This clonotype was seen only a few times. The DNA for the CDR3 is TGTGCCAGCAGCCTCGGAGCAGGGTTCGATCAGCCCCAGCATTTT. Its translation is CASSLGAGFDQPQHF. V is TRBV5-5 and J is TRBJ1-5, with D perhaps TRBD1 (5 bases). Trimming pared 4 bases from V and 5 bases from J, leaving 16 bases between. The CDR3 has 15 amino acids. Germline CDR1 SGHKS, CDR2 YYEKEE (reference sequence).

This clonotype was seen a handful of times. The chain is built from TRBV20-1 and TRBJ1-5; D possibly corresponds to TRBD1 (5 bases). There are 13 residues in the CDR3. Germline V CDR1 and CDR2: DFQATT, SNEGSKA (reference sequence). V gave up 6 bases and J gave up 6 bases, with 15 bases separating them. This CDR3 reads CSARGHEGQPQHF. The CDR3 DNA sequence: TGCAGTGCACGAGGACACGAGGGTCAGCCCCAGCATTTT.

This clonotype showed up just a few times. The rearrangement uses TRBV20-1 and TRBJ2-3; D is uncertain. This CDR3 has 16 residues. Germline assignment: CDR1 DFQATT and CDR2 SNEGSKA (reference sequence). Trimming cost V 0 bases and J 1 base, with 14 bases left between them. The CDR3 nucleotides are TGCAGTGCTAGAGAGGTGATGGAAGTCCGCACAGATACGCAGTATTTT. This translates into CSAREVMEVRTDTQYF.

This clonotype was observed a few times. The rearrangement uses TRBV21-1 and TRBJ2-3; whether TRBD1, the table's D call, matches the DNA was not checked. TRBV21-1 is a pseudogene segment. The CDR3 has 13 residues. CDR3 in amino acids: CASSGGQPDTQYF. The CDR3 DNA sequence: TGTGCCAGCAGCGGGGGGCAACCAGATACGCAGTATTTT.

This clonotype was seen once. This rearrangement joins TRBV7-2 to TRBJ2-7; 14 nucleotides align to TRBD2. Germline V gene lookup returns CDR1 SGHTA and CDR2 FQGNSA. V gave up 4 bases and J gave up 7 bases; unmatched junction bases: 12. The CDR3 is made up of 17 amino acids. The CDR3 sequence: CASSSDPGLAGDNEQYF. The CDR3 coding sequence is TGTGCCAGCAGCTCCGACCCGGGACTAGCGGGAGACAATGAGCAGTACTTC. Full variable domain (rest looked up from reference TRBV7-2 and TRBJ2-7): GAGVSQSPSNKVTEKGKDVELRCDPISGHTALYWYRQSLGQGLEFLIYFQGNSAPDKSGLPSDRFSAERTGGSVSTLTIQRTQQEDSAVYLCASSSDPGLAGDNEQYFGPGTRLTVT.

V and J are TRBV30 and TRBJ2-7; D not resolved. Germline V gene lookup returns CDR1 GTSNPN and CDR2 SVGIG (reference sequence). The length of the CDR3 is 10 residues. Trimming stripped 2 bases from V and 3 bases from J, with 2 bases between. The CDR3 reads CAWSSYEQYF. The CDR3 DNA reads TGTGCCTGGAGTAGCTACGAGCAGTACTTC.

The chain employs TRBV5-1 and TRBJ2-6; weak D call: TRBD2 (6 bases). This CDR3 region has 15 residues. Looked up from germline, CDR1 is SGHRS and CDR2 is YFSETQ. V lost 4 bases and J lost 0, with 8 bases in between. This CDR3 reads CASSHGGSGANVLTF. For the CDR3, the DNA is TGCGCCAGCAGCCACGGGGGCTCTGGGGCCAACGTCCTGACTTTC.

The V and J genes are TRBV14 and TRBJ2-3; D uncertain. CDR1 and CDR2 (germline): SGHDN, FVKESK. Trimming left V 2 bases short and J 0 bases short, with 9 bases between. The CDR3 extends over 15 amino acids. DNA for the CDR3: TGTGCCAGCAGCCAACAAACCGGGAGCACAGATACGCAGTATTTT. It encodes CASSQQTGSTDTQYF.

The rearrangement uses TRBV7-2 and TRBJ2-5; 8 positions match TRBD2. Germline V gene sequence: CDR1 SGHTA, CDR2 FQGNSA. This CDR3 region has 12 residues. J lost 5 bases, V lost 8 bases, and 4 bases had no gene match. In nucleotides, the CDR3 is TGTGCCAGCTCGGGGGGGCCCGAGACCCAGTACTTC. It translates to CASSGGPETQYF. Full variable domain (rest looked up from reference TRBV7-2 and TRBJ2-5): GAGVSQSPSNKVTEKGKDVELRCDPISGHTALYWYRQSLGQGLEFLIYFQGNSAPDKSGLPSDRFSAERTGGSVSTLTIQRTQQEDSAVYLCASSGGPETQYFGPGTRLLVL.

The chain links TRBV5-4 to TRBJ2-5; D perhaps matches TRBD2 (6 bases). V lost 5 bases, J lost 4 bases, and 12 bases lay in between. Germline V gene data show CDR1 as SGHNT and CDR2 as YYREEE (reference sequence). The CDR3 contains 13 residues. The DNA for the CDR3 is TGTGCCAGCAGATTAGCGGAGGGAGAGACCCAGTACTTC. Protein: CASRLAEGETQYF.

V is TRBV19 and J is TRBJ2-1; D perhaps matches TRBD1 (6 bases). V lost 5 bases to trimming and J lost 2 bases, with 13 bases between them. Germline values: CDR1 LNHDA, CDR2 SQIVND (reference sequence). The CDR3 totals 15 residues. This CDR3 is CASSPRGGPYNEQFF. The CDR3 nucleotides read TGTGCCAGTAGTCCCAGGGGCGGGCCCTACAATGAGCAGTTCTTC.

This clonotype was observed a few times. The chain couples TRBV27 to TRBJ1-2; D uncertain. Germline V CDR1 and CDR2: MNHEY, SMNVEV (reference sequence). The CDR3 sequence is 8 residues long. Trimming took off 7 bases at V and 8 bases at J, with 2 bases between the two ends. CDR3 loop: CASKGYTF. In DNA, the CDR3 is TGTGCCAGCAAGGGCTACACCTTC.

J is TRBJ2-7 and V is TRBV7-8; 15 positions match TRBD2. Germline lookup yields CDR1 SGHVS and CDR2 FQNEAQ. The CDR3 consists of 17 residues. J was trimmed by 1 base and V by 1 base; bases with no gene match: 2. The CDR3 coding sequence is TGTGCCAGCAGCTTAGGAGGGACTAGCGGGAGGTCCTACGAGCAGTACTTC. Amino acid sequence: CASSLGGTSGRSYEQYF. Full variable domain (rest looked up from reference TRBV7-8 and TRBJ2-7): GAGVSQSPRYKVAKRGQDVALRCDPISGHVSLFWYQQALGQGPEFLTYFQNEAQLDKSGLPSDRFFAERPEGSVSTLKIQRTQQEDSAVYLCASSLGGTSGRSYEQYFGPGTRLTVT.

A remark on this clonotype: An end of the junction differs from the germline gene, which may be a read error. The CDR3 is CSLSQGINEQCF. The CDR3 region has the DNA TGCAGTCTTTCCCAGGGTATCAACGAGCAGTGCTTC. The chain is built from TRBV20-1 and TRBJ2-7, with a possible D match to TRBD1 (5 bases). CDR3 length: 12 amino acids. In germline, CDR1 is DFQATT, CDR2 SNEGSKA (reference sequence).

The rearrangement uses TRBV14 and TRBJ2-1; 9 bases line up with TRBD2. Germline CDR1 reads SGHDN; CDR2 reads FVKESK. V dropped 5 bases and J dropped 1; count of bases not matched to a gene: 3. The CDR3 totals 15 residues. The CDR3 nucleotides read TGTGCCAGCAGCTTGCGGGGGGGATCCTACAATGAGCAGTTCTTC. As protein: CASSLRGGSYNEQFF.

The chain links TRBV28 to TRBJ2-7; the D gene is possibly TRBD2 (7 bases). V was shortened by 4 bases and J by 2 bases, with 27 bases between the two germline ends. The length of the CDR3 is 19 residues. The V gene's germline CDR1 is MDHEN and CDR2 SYDVKM. The CDR3 sequence: CASSSGGGSLPLPPYEQYF. DNA for the CDR3: TGTGCCAGCAGTTCCGGGGGCGGGAGTCTCCCTCTTCCACCCTACGAGCAGTACTTC.

The chain is built from TRBV28 and TRBJ2-3; 11 positions match TRBD2. The CDR3 runs to 16 residues. CDR1 is MDHEN and CDR2 is SYDVKM in the germline V gene. J gave up 2 bases and V 5 bases, and 6 bases lay outside the gene matches. DNA for the CDR3: TGTGCCAGCAGTCCTGGACTAGCGGGCACCACAGATACGCAGTATTTT. Residues: CASSPGLAGTTDTQYF.

This clonotype was counted between two and nine times. The rearrangement links TRBV7-9 to TRBJ1-2; D is undetermined. Germline V gene data show CDR1 as SEHNR and CDR2 as FQNEAQ (reference sequence). This CDR3 region has 11 residues. With 7 bases removed from V and 4 bases from J, the gap between germline ends came to 7 bases. CDR3 sequence: CASTNIYGYTF. The CDR3 region has the DNA TGTGCCAGCACAAATATCTATGGCTACACCTTC. Drawing the rest from reference TRBV7-9 and TRBJ1-2, the complete variable domain is DTGVSQNPRHKITKRGQNVTFRCDPISEHNRLYWYRQTLGQGPEFLTYFQNEAQLEKSRLLSDRFSAERPKGSFSTLEIQRTEQGDSAMYLCASTNIYGYTFGSGTRLTVV.

This clonotype appeared a few times. The V gene is TRBV7-3, the J gene TRBJ2-5, with D tentatively TRBD2 (6 bases). Germline CDR1 SGHTA, CDR2 FQGTGA. V was pared by 2 bases and J by 7 bases, with 8 bases between. The CDR3 is made up of 12 amino acids. In nucleotides, the CDR3 is TGTGCCAGCAGCTTACAGGGAGGGACCCAGTACTTC. Translated, it gives CASSLQGGTQYF. The full variable domain, its missing parts supplied by reference TRBV7-3 and TRBJ2-5, is GAGVSQTPSNKVTEKGKYVELRCDPISGHTALYWYRQSLGQGPEFLIYFQGTGAADDSGLPNDRFFAVRPEGSVSTLKIQRTERGDSAVYLCASSLQGGTQYFGPGTRLLVL.

In this sample, this clonotype turned up a few times. V is TRBV20-1 and J is TRBJ1-1; D is unclear. The CDR3 contains 11 residues. V lost 3 bases and J 2 bases, leaving 4 bases between the germline ends. Per the germline V gene, CDR1 is DFQATT and CDR2 is SNEGSKA (reference sequence). The CDR3 reads CSASRNTEAFF. Written as DNA, the CDR3 is TGCAGTGCTAGCCGAAACACTGAAGCTTTCTTT.

This chain joins TRBV7-2 and TRBJ2-5; D uncertain. The V gene lost 5 bases and the J gene lost 5 bases, with 12 bases spanning the gap. The CDR3 is 13 amino acids. In germline, CDR1 is SGHTA, CDR2 FQGNSA. CDR3 residues: CASSVQYLETQYF. CDR3 DNA: TGTGCCAGCAGCGTCCAGTATCTGGAGACCCAGTACTTC. The variable domain in full, completed from reference TRBV7-2 and TRBJ2-5, reads GAGVSQSPSNKVTEKGKDVELRCDPISGHTALYWYRQSLGQGLEFLIYFQGNSAPDKSGLPSDRFSAERTGGSVSTLTIQRTQQEDSAVYLCASSVQYLETQYFGPGTRLLVL.

CDR3 sequence: CASRRGGSGSSYEQYF. CDR3 bases: TGCGCCAGCAGGAGGGGTGGGAGCGGAAGCTCCTACGAGCAGTACTTC. This chain joins TRBV10-2 and TRBJ2-7, with D perhaps assigned TRBD1 or TRBD2 (5 bases each). Between the trimmed V and J ends, which lost 6 bases and 0 bases, there was a span of 18 bases. CDR3 length equals 16 residues. The V gene's germline CDR1 is WSHSY and CDR2 SAAADI.

This clonotype was seen a few times. The V call is TRBV28, the J call TRBJ1-5; no clear D. V was pared by 7 bases and J by 9 bases, with 19 bases between. The germline CDR1 and CDR2 sequences are MDHEN and SYDVKM. The CDR3 length is 14 residues. The chain's CDR3 is CASNKSGGLWPQHF. For the CDR3, the DNA is TGTGCCAGCAACAAATCGGGCGGCTTATGGCCCCAGCATTTT.

The table lists this clonotype with a few counts. The CDR3 reads CASSGLRAFTDTQYF. For the CDR3, the DNA is TGTGCCAGCAGTGGCCTCCGGGCTTTCACAGATACGCAGTATTTT. The rearrangement uses TRBV6-1 and TRBJ2-3; no firm D call. The CDR3 runs to 15 residues. The germline CDR1 and CDR2 sequences are MNHNS and SASEGT. Trimming removed 4 bases at V and 2 bases at J, with 13 bases between.